Listed here are 3 T cell receptor beta chains from one sample, sequenced in a study of blood T cell repertoires in COVID-19. TCRdb's table, derived via immunoSEQ multiplex PCR, lists solely in-frame clones and lacks some. The data hold about 170,000 clones, with roughly 90% observed a single time. The sample taken for sequencing was PBMCs or T cells enriched from blood (not recorded which). These receptors all come from a woman aged 50 to 60 who had recovered from COVID-19.

V and J are TRBV29-1 and TRBJ1-1; 8 bases line up with TRBD1. The CDR3 length is 13 residues. Germline loops: CDR1 SQVTM, CDR2 ANQGSEA. V was clipped by 6 bases and J by 0 bases; unmatched bases: 3. CDR3 sequence (DNA): TGCAGCGTGGAGGACAGGGTGAACACTGAAGCTTTCTTT. Its translation: CSVEDRVNTEAFF.

The chain is built from TRBV29-1 and TRBJ2-3; TRBD2 agrees at 9 bases. V shed 3 bases, J shed 3 bases, and the junction held 7 bases outside the gene matches. The germline CDR1 and CDR2 sequences are SQVTM and ANQGSEA. This CDR3 is 15 amino acids long. The CDR3 DNA follows: TGCAGCGTTGACCGGCGGGAGGGCTTTACAGATACGCAGTATTTT. Translated: CSVDRREGFTDTQYF.

The chain employs TRBV11-2 and TRBJ2-1; 8 bases line up with TRBD2. V lost 4 bases, J lost 3 bases, and 8 bases stayed unmatched. Germline V gives CDR1 SGHAT, CDR2 FQNNGV. The CDR3 runs to 16 residues. DNA of the CDR3: TGTGCCAGCAGCTCCAACCCGGGACTAGACTACAATGAGCAGTTCTTC. Amino acid sequence: CASSSNPGLDYNEQFF. The full variable domain, rest sourced from reference TRBV11-2 and TRBJ2-1, is EAGVAQSPRYKIIEKRQSVAFWCNPISGHATLYWYQQILGQGPKLLIQFQNNGVVDDSQLPKDRFSAERLKGVDSTLKIQPAKLEDSAVYLCASSSNPGLDYNEQFFGPGTRLTVL.